This T cell receptor (beta chain) was sequenced in a study of T-cell reconstitution after alpha-beta-depleted transplantation in children. Germline loops: CDR1 LGHNA, CDR2 YNFKEQ. Deletions cut 7 bases from V and 0 bases from J, with 10 bases between. This CDR3 region has 14 residues. This clonotype has a count of ten or more. Its antigen is unidentified. Construction of the TCRbeta library involved unique molecular identifiers. Each CDR3 protein is one row after TCRdb ran MiXCR on the PCR reads. The sample includes 500,000 to 750,000 distinct CDR3 sequences, over 25% seen only once; the top ten take less than 40%. Study-wide findings and caveats: The main origin of T-cell counts and diversity one year after transplant was newly produced T cells. Some patients' high day-60 TCRbeta diversity was attributed to recipient cells surviving conditioning. Several hundred expanded graft clones reportedly supplied alpha-beta T cells about two months after transplant.

The sequence came from a boy under two years old with Wiskott-Aldrich syndrome, due to receive a stem cell transplant. The material sequenced was PBMCs, taken before TCRalphabeta/CD19-depleted stem cell transplant. The chain recombines TRBV4-2 with TRBJ2-1, with D tentatively TRBD1 (5 bases). CDR3 bases: TGTGCCAGCACAGGGCAGAGCTCCTACAATGAGCAGTTCTTC. It encodes CASTGQSSYNEQFF.